The clone carrying this T cell receptor (beta chain) was counted a few times. Its antigen is not known. The sample originates from a study of beta chain features in type 1 diabetes. Study information: Cell yields, gender and age were similar in healthy donors and patients. Analysis included under 120,000,000 sorted cells drawn from all samples. Study-level points and caveats: Still unanswered here is whether HLA type influences TCRB rearrangement.

The study reverse transcribed the entire isolated RNA, so it sequenced expressed TCRB transcripts. Using immunoSEQ multiplex PCR, the repertoire was profiled, and TCRdb retains in-frame clones only, with some absent. The sample lists 200,000 to 250,000 clones, 9.6% occurring once. Germline values: CDR1 SGHNT, CDR2 YYREEE (reference sequence). This CDR3 is built from 16 residues. This chain links TRBV5-4 with TRBJ2-5; 8 nucleotides match TRBD1. The last part of the DNA fits TRBJ2-7 better; the J call may be wrong. The sample was naive CD4+ T cells from blood. The TCR sequence derives from a woman younger than 30 in good health. The CDR3 sequence: CASSLSVAGGRYEQYF. The CDR3 bases are TGTGCCAGCAGCTTGTCCGTCGCAGGGGGCCGGTACGAGCAGTACTTC.